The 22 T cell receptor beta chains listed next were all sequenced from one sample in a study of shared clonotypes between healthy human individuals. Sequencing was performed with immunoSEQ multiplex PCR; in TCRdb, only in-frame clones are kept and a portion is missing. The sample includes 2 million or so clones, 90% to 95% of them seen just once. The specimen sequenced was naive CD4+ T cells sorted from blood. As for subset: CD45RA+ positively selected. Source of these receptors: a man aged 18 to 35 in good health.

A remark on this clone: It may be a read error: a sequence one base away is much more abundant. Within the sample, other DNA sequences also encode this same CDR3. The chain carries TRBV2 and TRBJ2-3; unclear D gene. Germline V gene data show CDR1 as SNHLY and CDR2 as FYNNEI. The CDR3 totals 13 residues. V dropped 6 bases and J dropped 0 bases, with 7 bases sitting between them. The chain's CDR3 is CASSRDSTDTQYF. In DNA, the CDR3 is TGTGCCAGCAGCCGCGACAGCACAGATACGCAGTATTTT.

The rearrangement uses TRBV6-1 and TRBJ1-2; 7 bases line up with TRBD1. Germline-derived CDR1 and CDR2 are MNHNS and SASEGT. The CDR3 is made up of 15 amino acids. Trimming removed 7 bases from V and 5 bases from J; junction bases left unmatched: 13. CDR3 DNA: TGTGCCAGCACCGAGGGGGCGGTCGGCGGATATGGCTACACCTTC. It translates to CASTEGAVGGYGYTF.

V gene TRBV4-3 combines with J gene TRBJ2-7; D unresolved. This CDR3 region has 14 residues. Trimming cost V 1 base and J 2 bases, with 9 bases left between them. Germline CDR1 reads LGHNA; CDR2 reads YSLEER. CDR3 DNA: TGCGCCAGCAGCCAAGGCCTCCCTGCCTACGAGCAGTACTTC. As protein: CASSQGLPAYEQYF.

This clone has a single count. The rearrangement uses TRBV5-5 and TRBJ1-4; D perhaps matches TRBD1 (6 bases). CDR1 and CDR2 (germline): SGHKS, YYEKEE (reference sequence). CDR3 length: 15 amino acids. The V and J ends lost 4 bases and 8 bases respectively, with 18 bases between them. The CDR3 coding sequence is TGTGCCAGCAGCCTGTCGGGGGCCTATAGGGAAAAACTGTTTTTT. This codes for CASSLSGAYREKLFF.

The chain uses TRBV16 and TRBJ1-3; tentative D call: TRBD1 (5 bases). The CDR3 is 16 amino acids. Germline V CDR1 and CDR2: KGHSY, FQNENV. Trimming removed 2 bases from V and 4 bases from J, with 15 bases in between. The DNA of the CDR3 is TGTGCCAGCAGCCAAACCCCGGGGGTGGTCGGAAACACCATATATTTT. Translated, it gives CASSQTPGVVGNTIYF.

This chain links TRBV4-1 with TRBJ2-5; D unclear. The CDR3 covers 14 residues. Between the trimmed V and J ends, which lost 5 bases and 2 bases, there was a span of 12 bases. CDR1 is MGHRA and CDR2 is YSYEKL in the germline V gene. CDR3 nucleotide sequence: TGCGCCAGCAGCGGAGTACGGAAGCAAGAGACCCAGTACTTC. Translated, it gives CASSGVRKQETQYF.

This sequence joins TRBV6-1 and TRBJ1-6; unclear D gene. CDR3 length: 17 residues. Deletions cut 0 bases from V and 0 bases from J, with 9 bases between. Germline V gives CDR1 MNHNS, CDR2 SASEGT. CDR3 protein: CASSEAGSFSYNSPLHF. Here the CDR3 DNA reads TGTGCCAGCAGTGAAGCTGGCAGTTTCTCCTATAATTCACCCCTCCACTTT.

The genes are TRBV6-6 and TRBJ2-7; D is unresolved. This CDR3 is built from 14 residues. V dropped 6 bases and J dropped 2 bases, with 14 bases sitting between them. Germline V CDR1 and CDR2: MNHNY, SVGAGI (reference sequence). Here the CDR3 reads CASSSGLSPYEQYF. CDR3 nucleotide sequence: TGTGCCAGCAGCTCCGGGCTTTCCCCCTACGAGCAGTACTTC.

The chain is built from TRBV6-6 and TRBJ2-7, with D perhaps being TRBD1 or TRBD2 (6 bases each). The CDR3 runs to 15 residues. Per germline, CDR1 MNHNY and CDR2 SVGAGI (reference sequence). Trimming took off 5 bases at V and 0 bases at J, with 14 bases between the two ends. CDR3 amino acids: CASSTAGHSSYEQYF. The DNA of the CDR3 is TGTGCCAGCAGTACCGCGGGACACAGCTCCTACGAGCAGTACTTC.

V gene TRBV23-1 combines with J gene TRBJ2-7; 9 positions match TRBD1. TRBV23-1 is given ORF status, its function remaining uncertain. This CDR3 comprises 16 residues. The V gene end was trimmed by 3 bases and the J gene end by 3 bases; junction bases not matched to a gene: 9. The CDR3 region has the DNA TGCGCCAGCAGTCACCGCCGGGACAGGGATAACTACGAGCAGTACTTC. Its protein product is CASSHRRDRDNYEQYF.

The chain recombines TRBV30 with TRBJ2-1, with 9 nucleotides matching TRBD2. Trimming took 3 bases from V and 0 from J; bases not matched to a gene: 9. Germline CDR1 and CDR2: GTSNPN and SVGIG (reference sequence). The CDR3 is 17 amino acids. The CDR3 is CAWRASGISSSYNEQFF. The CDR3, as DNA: TGTGCCTGGAGAGCTAGCGGGATTTCAAGCTCCTACAATGAGCAGTTCTTC. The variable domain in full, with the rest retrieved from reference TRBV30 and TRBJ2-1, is SQTIHQWPATLVQPVGSPLSLECTVEGTSNPNLYWYRQAAGRGLQLLFYSVGIGQISSEVPQNLSASRPQDRQFILSSKKLLLSDSGFYLCAWRASGISSSYNEQFFGPGTRLTVL.

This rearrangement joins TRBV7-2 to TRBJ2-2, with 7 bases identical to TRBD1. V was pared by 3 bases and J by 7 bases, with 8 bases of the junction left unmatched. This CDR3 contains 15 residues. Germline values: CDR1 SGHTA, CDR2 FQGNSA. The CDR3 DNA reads TGTGCCAGCAGCTTTCTACAGGGGTTCGTCGGGGAGCTGTTTTTT. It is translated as CASSFLQGFVGELFF.

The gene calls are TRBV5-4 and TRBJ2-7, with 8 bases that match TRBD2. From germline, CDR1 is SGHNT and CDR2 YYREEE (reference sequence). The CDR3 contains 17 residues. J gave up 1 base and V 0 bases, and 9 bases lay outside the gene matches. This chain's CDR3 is CASSLAGSGMGSYEQYF. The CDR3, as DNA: TGTGCCAGCAGCTTGGCGGGTAGCGGGATGGGATCCTACGAGCAGTACTTC.

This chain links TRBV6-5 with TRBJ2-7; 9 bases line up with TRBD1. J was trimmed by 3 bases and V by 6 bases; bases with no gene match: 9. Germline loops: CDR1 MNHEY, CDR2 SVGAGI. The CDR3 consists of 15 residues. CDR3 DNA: TGTGCCAGCAGAGACTTGACAGGGGGGTACTACGAGCAGTACTTC. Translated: CASRDLTGGYYEQYF.

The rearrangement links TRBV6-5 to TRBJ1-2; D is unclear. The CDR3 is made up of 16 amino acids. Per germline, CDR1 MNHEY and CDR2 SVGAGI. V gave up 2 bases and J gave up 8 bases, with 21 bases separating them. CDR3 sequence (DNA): TGTGCCAGCAGTTACGGCTTTGTGGGCAGTTCGATAGGCTACACCTTC. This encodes CASSYGFVGSSIGYTF.

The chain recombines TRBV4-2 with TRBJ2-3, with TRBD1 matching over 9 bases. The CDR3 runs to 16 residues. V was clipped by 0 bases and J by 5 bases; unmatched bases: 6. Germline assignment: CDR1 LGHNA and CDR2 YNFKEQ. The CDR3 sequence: CASSQDRDRVGDTQYF. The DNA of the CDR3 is TGTGCCAGCAGCCAAGATAGGGACAGGGTTGGAGATACGCAGTATTTT.

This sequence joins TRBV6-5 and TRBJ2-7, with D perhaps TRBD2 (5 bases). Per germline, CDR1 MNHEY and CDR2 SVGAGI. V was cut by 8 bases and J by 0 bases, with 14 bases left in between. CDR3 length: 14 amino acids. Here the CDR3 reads CASQTGGHSYEQYF. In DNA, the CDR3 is TGTGCCAGCCAGACGGGCGGGCACTCCTACGAGCAGTACTTC.

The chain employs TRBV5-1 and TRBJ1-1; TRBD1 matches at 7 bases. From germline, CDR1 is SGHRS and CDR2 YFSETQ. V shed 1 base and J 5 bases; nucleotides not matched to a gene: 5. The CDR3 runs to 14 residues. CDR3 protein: CASSLTNRGTEAFF. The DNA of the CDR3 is TGCGCCAGCAGCTTGACGAACAGGGGTACTGAAGCTTTCTTT.

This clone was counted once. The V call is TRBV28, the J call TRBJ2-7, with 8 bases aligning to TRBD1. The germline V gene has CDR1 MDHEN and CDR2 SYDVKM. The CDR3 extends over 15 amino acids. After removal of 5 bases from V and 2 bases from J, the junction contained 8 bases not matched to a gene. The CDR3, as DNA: TGTGCCAGCAGTAGGGGGGCAGGGGGCACCTACGAGCAGTACTTC. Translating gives CASSRGAGGTYEQYF.

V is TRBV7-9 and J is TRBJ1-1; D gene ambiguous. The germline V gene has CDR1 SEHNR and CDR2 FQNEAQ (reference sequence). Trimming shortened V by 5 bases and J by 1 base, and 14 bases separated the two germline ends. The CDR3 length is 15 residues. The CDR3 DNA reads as TGTGCCAGCAGCCAAAATACCGATTGGAACACTGAAGCTTTCTTT. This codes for CASSQNTDWNTEAFF.

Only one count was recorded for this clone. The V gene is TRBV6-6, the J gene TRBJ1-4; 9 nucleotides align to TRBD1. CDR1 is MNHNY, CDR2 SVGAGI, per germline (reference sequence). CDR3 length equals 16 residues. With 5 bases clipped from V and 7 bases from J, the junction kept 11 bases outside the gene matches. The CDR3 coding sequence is TGTGCCAGCAGTATCTCCGGTGGGACAGGGTCTGAAAAACTGTTTTTT. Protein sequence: CASSISGGTGSEKLFF.

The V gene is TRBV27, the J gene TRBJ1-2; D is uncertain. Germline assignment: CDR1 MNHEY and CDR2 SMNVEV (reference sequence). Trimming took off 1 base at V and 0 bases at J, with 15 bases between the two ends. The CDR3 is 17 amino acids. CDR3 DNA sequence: TGTGCCAGCAGTTTATGGGGATCGCCAACCTCTAACTATGGCTACACCTTC. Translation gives CASSLWGSPTSNYGYTF.